This record covers a single T cell receptor (beta chain). Its antigen is not known. A read error may account for a junction end that differs from germline. TCRdb processed the reads anew with MiXCR; each CDR3 protein has one entry. The data contain nearly 450,000 distinct CDR3 sequences, 31% of them singletons. The data belong to a study of T cell repertoires in cytomegalovirus infection. As for the study in general: Both a matching HLA type and CMV infection were indicated by public TCR beta signatures. Notes on the study in general: Cumulative public TCR beta family frequency identified CMV carriers with the relevant HLA.

This CDR3 is built from 16 residues. The chain carries TRBV12-3 or TRBV12-4 and TRBJ1-1, with D maybe TRBD1 (5 bases). This TCR came from a human donor in good health (CMV status not recorded). Some clones in this sample may be carry-over from other donors' samples. The sample comprised PBMCs. The DNA of the CDR3 is TGTGCCAGCAGCCCCAAACGACGACAGCCAAGCACTGAAACTTTCTTT. It yields the protein CASSPKRRQPSTETFF.